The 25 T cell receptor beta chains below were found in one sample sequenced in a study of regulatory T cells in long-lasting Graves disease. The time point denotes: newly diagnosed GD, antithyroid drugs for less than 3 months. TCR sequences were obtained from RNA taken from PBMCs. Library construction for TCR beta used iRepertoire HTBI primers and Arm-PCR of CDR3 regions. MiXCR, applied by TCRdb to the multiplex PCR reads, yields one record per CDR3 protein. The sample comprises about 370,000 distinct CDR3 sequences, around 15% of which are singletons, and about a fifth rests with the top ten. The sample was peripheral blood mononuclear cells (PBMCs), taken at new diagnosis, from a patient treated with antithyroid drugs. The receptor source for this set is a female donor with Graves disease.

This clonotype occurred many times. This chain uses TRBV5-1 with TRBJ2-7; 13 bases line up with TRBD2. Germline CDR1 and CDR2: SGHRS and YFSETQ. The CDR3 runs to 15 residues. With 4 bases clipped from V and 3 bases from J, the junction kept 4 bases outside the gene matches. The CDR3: CASSGLAGVGYEQYF. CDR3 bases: TGCGCCAGCAGCGGACTAGCGGGAGTAGGCTACGAGCAGTACTTC. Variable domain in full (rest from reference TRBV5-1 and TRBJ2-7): KAGVTQTPRYLIKTRGQQVTLSCSPISGHRSVSWYQQTPGQGLQFLFEYFSETQRNKGNFPGRFSGRQFSNSRSEMNVSTLELGDSALYLCASSGLAGVGYEQYFGPGTRLTVT.

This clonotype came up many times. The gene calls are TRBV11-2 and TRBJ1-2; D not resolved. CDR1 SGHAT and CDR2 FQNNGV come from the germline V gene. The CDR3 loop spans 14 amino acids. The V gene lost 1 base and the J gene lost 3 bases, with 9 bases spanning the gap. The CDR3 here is CASSLAPGDYGYTF. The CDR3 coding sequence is TGTGCCAGCAGCTTAGCCCCAGGCGACTATGGCTACACCTTC.

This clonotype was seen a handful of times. The CDR3 spells CASSLLEGAGTDTQYF. CDR3 sequence (DNA): TGTGCCAGCAGCTTATTGGAGGGGGCGGGCACAGATACGCAGTATTTT. J is TRBJ2-3 and V is TRBV13, with D perhaps TRBD1 (7 bases). The CDR3 contains 16 residues. The V and J ends lost 2 bases and 1 base respectively, with 13 bases between them. The V gene's germline CDR1 is PRHDT and CDR2 FYEKMQ (reference sequence).

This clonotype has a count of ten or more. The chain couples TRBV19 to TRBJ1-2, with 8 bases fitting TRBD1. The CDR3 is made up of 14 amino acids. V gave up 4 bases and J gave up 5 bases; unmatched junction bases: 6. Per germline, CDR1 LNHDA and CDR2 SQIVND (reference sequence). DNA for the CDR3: TGTGCCAGTAGTACTCGAGGGACAGGATATGGCTACACCTTC. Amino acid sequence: CASSTRGTGYGYTF.

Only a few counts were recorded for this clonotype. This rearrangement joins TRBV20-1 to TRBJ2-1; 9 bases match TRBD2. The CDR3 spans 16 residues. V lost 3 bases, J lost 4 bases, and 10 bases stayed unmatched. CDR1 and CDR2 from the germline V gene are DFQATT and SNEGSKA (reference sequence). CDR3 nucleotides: TGCAGTGCTAGGGCCGGGGGACTAGCTAAATACAATGAGCAGTTCTTC. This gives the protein CSARAGGLAKYNEQFF.

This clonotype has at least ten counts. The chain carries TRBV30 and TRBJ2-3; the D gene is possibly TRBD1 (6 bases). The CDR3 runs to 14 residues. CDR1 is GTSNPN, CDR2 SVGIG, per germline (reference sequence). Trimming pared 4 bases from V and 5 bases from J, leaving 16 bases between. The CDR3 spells CAWTQDSSLDTQYF. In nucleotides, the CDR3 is TGTGCCTGGACTCAGGACAGCTCCCTAGATACGCAGTATTTT.

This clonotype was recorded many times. The CDR3 protein is CASSLPGGDTQYF. In DNA, the CDR3 is TGTGCCAGCAGCTTACCGGGGGGAGATACGCAGTATTTT. This sequence joins TRBV7-3 and TRBJ2-3, with 7 positions matching TRBD2. The CDR3 sequence is 13 residues long. Trimming cost V 2 bases and J 5 bases; bases outside gene matches: 1. Per germline, CDR1 SGHTA and CDR2 FQGTGA.

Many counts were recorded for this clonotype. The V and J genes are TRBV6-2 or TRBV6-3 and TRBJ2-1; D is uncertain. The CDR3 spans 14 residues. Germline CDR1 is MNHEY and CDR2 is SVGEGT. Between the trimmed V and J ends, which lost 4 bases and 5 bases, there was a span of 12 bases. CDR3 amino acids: CASSSPLKNNEQFF. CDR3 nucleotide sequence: TGTGCCAGCAGTTCCCCCCTAAAAAACAATGAGCAGTTCTTC.

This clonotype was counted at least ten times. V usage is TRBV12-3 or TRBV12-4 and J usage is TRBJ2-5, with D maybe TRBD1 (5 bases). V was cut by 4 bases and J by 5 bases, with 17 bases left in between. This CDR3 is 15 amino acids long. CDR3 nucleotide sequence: TGTGCCAGCAGTTGGTGGGGCAGCGAAGAGGAGACCCAGTACTTC. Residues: CASSWWGSEEETQYF.

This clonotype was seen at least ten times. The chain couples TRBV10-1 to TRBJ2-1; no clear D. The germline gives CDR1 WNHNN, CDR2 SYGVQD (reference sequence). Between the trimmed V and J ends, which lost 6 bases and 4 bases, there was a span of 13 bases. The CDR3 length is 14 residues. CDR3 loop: CASSAQSGYNEQFF. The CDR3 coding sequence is TGCGCCAGCAGCGCCCAATCGGGTTACAATGAGCAGTTCTTC.

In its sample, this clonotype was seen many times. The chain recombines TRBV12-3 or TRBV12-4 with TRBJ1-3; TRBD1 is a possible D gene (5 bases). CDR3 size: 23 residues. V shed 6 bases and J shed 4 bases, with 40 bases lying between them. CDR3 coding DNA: TGTGCCAGCAGCCGGAGATCGGGGCCCAACGTGGAGGAGGACGGATCCCCCGGAAACACCATATATTTT. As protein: CASSRRSGPNVEEDGSPGNTIYF.

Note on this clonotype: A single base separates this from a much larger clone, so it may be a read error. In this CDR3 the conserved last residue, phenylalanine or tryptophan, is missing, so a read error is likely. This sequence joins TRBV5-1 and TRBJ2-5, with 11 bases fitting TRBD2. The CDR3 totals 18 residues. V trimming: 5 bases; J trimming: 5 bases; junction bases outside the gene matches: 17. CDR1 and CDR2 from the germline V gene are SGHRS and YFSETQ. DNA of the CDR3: TGCGCCAGCAGGCGCGGGAGTTATAGCGGGAGGGCCGATGAGACCCAGTACCTC. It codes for CASRRGSYSGRADETQYL.

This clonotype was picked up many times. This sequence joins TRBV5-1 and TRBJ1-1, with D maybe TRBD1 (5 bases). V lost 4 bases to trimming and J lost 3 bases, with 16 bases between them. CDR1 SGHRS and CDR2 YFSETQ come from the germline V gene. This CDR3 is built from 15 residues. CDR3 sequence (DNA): TGCGCCAGCAGCCTGATCAGGGAAGATTACACTGAAGCTTTCTTT. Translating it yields CASSLIREDYTEAFF.

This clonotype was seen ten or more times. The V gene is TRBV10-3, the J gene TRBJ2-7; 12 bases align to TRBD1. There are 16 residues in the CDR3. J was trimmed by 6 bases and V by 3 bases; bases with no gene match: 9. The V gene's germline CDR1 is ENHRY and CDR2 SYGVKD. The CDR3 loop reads CAISDSTGTGGREQYF. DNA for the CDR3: TGTGCCATCAGTGACTCAACCGGGACAGGGGGCCGCGAGCAGTACTTC.

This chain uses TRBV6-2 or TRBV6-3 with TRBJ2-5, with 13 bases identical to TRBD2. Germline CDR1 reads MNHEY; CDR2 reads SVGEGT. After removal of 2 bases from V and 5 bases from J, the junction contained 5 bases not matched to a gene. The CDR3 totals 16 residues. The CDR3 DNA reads TGTGCCAGCAGTTACCCACTAGCGGGAGGGCCGGAGACCCAGTACTTC. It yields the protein CASSYPLAGGPETQYF.

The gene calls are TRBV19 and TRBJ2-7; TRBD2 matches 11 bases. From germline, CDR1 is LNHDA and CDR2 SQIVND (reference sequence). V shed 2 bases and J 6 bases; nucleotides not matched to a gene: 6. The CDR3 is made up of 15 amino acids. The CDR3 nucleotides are TGTGCCAGTAGTATACTAGCGGGAGGAGACTCCGAGCAGTACTTC. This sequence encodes CASSILAGGDSEQYF.

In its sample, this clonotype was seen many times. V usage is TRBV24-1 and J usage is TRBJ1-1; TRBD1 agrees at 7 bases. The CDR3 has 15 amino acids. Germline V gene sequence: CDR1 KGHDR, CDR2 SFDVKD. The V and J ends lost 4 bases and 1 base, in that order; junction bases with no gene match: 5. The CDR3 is CATSDGQVSNTEAFF. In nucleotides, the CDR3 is TGTGCCACCAGTGACGGACAGGTGTCGAACACTGAAGCTTTCTTT.

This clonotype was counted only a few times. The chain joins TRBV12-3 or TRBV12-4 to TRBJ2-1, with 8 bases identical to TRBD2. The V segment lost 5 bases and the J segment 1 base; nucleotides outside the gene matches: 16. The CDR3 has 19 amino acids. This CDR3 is CASSHWRSGSRRSYNEQFF. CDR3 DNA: TGTGCCAGCAGTCACTGGAGGAGCGGGAGCCGTCGATCCTACAATGAGCAGTTCTTC.

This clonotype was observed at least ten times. The CDR3 protein is CASSSTLNTEAFF. CDR3 DNA: TGTGCCAGCAGTTCCACCCTGAACACTGAAGCTTTCTTT. The rearrangement links TRBV12-3 or TRBV12-4 to TRBJ1-1; D is undetermined. CDR3 length: 13 amino acids. The ends were cut back, 4 bases at V and 0 bases at J, with 6 bases in the middle.

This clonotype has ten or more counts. The CDR3 loop is CASSSPTGGDTEAFF. DNA for the CDR3: TGTGCCAGCAGCTCGCCGACAGGTGGGGACACTGAAGCTTTCTTT. The V call is TRBV11-2, the J call TRBJ1-1; D is perhaps TRBD1 (6 bases). Trimming stripped 4 bases from V and 3 bases from J, with 15 bases between. Germline values: CDR1 SGHAT, CDR2 FQNNGV. CDR3 length: 15 amino acids.

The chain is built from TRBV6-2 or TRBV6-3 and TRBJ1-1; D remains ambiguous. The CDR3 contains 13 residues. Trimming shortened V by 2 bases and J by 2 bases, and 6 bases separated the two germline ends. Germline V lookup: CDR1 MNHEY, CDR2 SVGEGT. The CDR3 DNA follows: TGTGCCAGCAGTTACAATGTTAACACTGAAGCTTTCTTT. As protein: CASSYNVNTEAFF.

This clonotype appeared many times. The CDR3 region has the DNA TGTGCCAGCAGCCAGGACCAGGGGCCGTTCGACACCATATATTTT. It encodes CASSQDQGPFDTIYF. This chain connects TRBV3-1 to TRBJ1-3, with D perhaps matching TRBD1 (6 bases). V was trimmed by 3 bases and J by 8 bases, leaving 17 bases between them. In germline, CDR1 is LGHDT, CDR2 YNNKEL (reference sequence). This CDR3 spans 15 amino acids.

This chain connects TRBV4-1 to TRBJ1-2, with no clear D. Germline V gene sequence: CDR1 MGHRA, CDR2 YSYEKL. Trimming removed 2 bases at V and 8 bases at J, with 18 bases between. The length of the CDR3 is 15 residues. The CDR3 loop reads CASSQPPGVSVGYTF. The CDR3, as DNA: TGCGCCAGCAGCCAACCCCCGGGTGTATCCGTCGGCTACACCTTC.

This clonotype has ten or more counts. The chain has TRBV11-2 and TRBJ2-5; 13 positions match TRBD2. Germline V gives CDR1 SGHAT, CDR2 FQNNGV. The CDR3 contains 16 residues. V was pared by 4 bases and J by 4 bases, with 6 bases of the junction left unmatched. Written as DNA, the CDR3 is TGTGCCAGCAGCTACCGCGGACTAGCGGGAGTAGAGACCCAGTACTTC. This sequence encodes CASSYRGLAGVETQYF.

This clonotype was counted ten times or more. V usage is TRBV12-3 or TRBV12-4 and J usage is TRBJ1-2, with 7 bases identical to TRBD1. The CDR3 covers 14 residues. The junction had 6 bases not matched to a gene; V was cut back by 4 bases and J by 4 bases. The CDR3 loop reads CASSSSGGGYGYTF. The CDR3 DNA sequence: TGTGCCAGCAGTTCCTCAGGGGGGGGCTATGGCTACACCTTC.